These 32 T cell receptor beta chains came from one sample sequenced in a study of blood T cell repertoires in COVID-19. The assay was immunoSEQ multiplex PCR, and TCRdb's table has in-frame clones only and misses some. This sample carries about 47,000 clones, roughly 86% of them seen once, and the ten largest clones take 3%. The material sequenced was peripheral blood. These receptors all come from a middle-aged man with active COVID-19.

The chain uses TRBV12-5 and TRBJ1-1; TRBD1 is a possible D gene (5 bases). This CDR3 has 17 residues. V lost 3 bases to trimming and J lost 1 base, with 18 bases between them. Germline CDR1 reads LGHNT; CDR2 reads FRNRAP. CDR3 nucleotides: TGTGCTAGTGGTTTCCCGACCGGCGGGGCTTCGAACACTGAAGCTTTCTTT. As protein: CASGFPTGGASNTEAFF.

This chain uses TRBV5-6 with TRBJ1-1; D unresolved. CDR3 size: 15 residues. CDR1 and CDR2 (germline): SGHDT, YYEEEE. Trimming removed 1 base from V and 4 bases from J, with 14 bases in between. CDR3 coding DNA: TGTGCCAGCAGCTTGTCCGTTCGCGGGCCCACTGAAGCTTTCTTT. It yields the protein CASSLSVRGPTEAFF. The full variable domain, rest sourced from reference TRBV5-6 and TRBJ1-1, is DAGVTQSPTHLIKTRGQQVTLRCSPKSGHDTVSWYQQALGQGPQFIFQYYEEEERQRGNFPDRFSGHQFPNYSSELNVNALLLGDSALYLCASSLSVRGPTEAFFGQGTRLTVV.

The rearrangement uses TRBV19 and TRBJ2-7; 8 bases line up with TRBD1. V was pared by 7 bases and J by 5 bases, with 10 bases of the junction left unmatched. Germline V lookup: CDR1 LNHDA, CDR2 SQIVND (reference sequence). The CDR3 is 14 amino acids. The CDR3 sequence is CASNVAGGIDEQYF. DNA of the CDR3: TGTGCCAGTAATGTAGCAGGGGGCATCGACGAGCAGTACTTC. Full variable domain (missing parts from reference TRBV19 and TRBJ2-7): DGGITQSPKYLFRKEGQNVTLSCEQNLNHDAMYWYRQDPGQGLRLIYYSQIVNDFQKGDIAEGYSVSREKKESFPLTVTSAQKNPTAFYLCASNVAGGIDEQYFGPGTRLTVT.

V is TRBV6-2 or TRBV6-3 and J is TRBJ1-1; D remains unclear. In germline, CDR1 is MNHEY, CDR2 SVGEGT. The V and J ends lost 2 bases and 1 base respectively, with 5 bases between them. This CDR3 comprises 13 residues. The CDR3 loop reads CASSYPSNTEAFF. CDR3 nucleotide sequence: TGTGCCAGCAGTTACCCCTCGAACACTGAAGCTTTCTTT.

The CDR3, as DNA: TGTGCCAGCAGCTCAACAGGGTACACTGAAGCTTTCTTT. Protein product: CASSSTGYTEAFF. The chain is built from TRBV6-5 and TRBJ1-1, with D perhaps matching TRBD1 (6 bases). The CDR3 has 13 residues. Trimming shortened V by 6 bases and J by 3 bases, and 11 bases separated the two germline ends. The germline V gene encodes CDR1 MNHEY and CDR2 SVGAGI.

The V gene is TRBV2, the J gene TRBJ2-7, with D perhaps matching TRBD1 (6 bases). CDR1 is SNHLY and CDR2 is FYNNEI in the germline V gene. Trimming stripped 8 bases from V and 7 bases from J, with 15 bases between. The CDR3 is made up of 12 amino acids. This CDR3 is CASEDRIVEQYF. The CDR3 DNA follows: TGTGCCAGCGAGGACAGAATTGTAGAGCAGTACTTC.

The gene calls are TRBV14 and TRBJ1-4, with D hard to call. Trimming removed 9 bases at V and 0 bases at J, with 14 bases between. The germline V gene encodes CDR1 SGHDN and CDR2 FVKESK. CDR3 length equals 15 residues. CDR3 sequence (DNA): TGTGCCAGTCGATCCTCCAGTGCAACTAATGAAAAACTGTTTTTT. Translation gives CASRSSSATNEKLFF.

The chain recombines TRBV7-8 with TRBJ2-7; TRBD2 agrees at 8 bases. J was trimmed by 1 base and V by 5 bases; bases with no gene match: 7. The germline CDR1 and CDR2 sequences are SGHVS and FQNEAQ. The CDR3 spans 15 residues. The DNA of the CDR3 is TGTGCCAGCAGCCACCGGGGGGGGAGTTCCTACGAGCAGTACTTC. Its protein product is CASSHRGGSSYEQYF.

CDR3 in amino acids: CASSVEPLSSYNEQFF. In DNA form, the CDR3 reads TGTGCCAGCAGCGTAGAACCCCTTAGCTCCTACAATGAGCAGTTCTTC. V gene TRBV9 combines with J gene TRBJ2-1; no clear D gene. The CDR3 totals 16 residues. V lost 0 bases to trimming and J lost 0 bases, with 10 bases between them. In germline, CDR1 is SGDLS, CDR2 YYNGEE.

The chain uses TRBV24-1 and TRBJ1-3; perhaps TRBD1 as D (6 bases). The CDR3 is 17 residues long. Germline V gene sequence: CDR1 KGHDR, CDR2 SFDVKD. V lost 4 bases and J lost 0, with 15 bases in between. Here the CDR3 DNA reads TGTGCCACCAGTGAGCCAACAGGGACCCTCTCTGGAAACACCATATATTTT. Protein sequence: CATSEPTGTLSGNTIYF.

This clone occurred once. This rearrangement joins TRBV10-3 to TRBJ1-2; 7 nucleotides match TRBD1. Germline CDR1 is ENHRY and CDR2 is SYGVKD. V dropped 2 bases and J dropped 6; count of bases not matched to a gene: 3. The CDR3 covers 13 residues. CDR3 in amino acids: CAISEVQGDGYTF. The CDR3 DNA sequence: TGTGCCATCAGTGAGGTCCAGGGGGATGGCTACACCTTC.

V gene TRBV2 combines with J gene TRBJ1-2; maybe TRBD1 (5 bases). Trimming took off 6 bases at V and 5 bases at J, with 10 bases between the two ends. CDR1 is SNHLY and CDR2 is FYNNEI in the germline V gene. The CDR3 contains 12 residues. CDR3 residues: CASRQASYGYTF. Written as DNA, the CDR3 is TGTGCCAGCAGACAGGCAAGTTATGGCTACACCTTC.

The gene calls are TRBV6-5 and TRBJ1-2; a possible D gene is TRBD1 (6 bases). Germline V gives CDR1 MNHEY, CDR2 SVGAGI. Trimming took off 8 bases at V and 4 bases at J, with 20 bases between the two ends. CDR3 length: 15 residues. CDR3 nucleotides: TGTGCCAGCTCCCAACTCCACAGGGATACCTATGGCTACACCTTC. As protein: CASSQLHRDTYGYTF.

As regards this clone: Germline and junction disagree at one end, which may indicate a read error. The chain carries TRBV7-7 and TRBJ2-5; TRBD2 might be the D (7 bases). This CDR3 spans 13 amino acids. Germline CDR1 SSHAT, CDR2 FNYEAQ (reference sequence). The CDR3 sequence: CASSPGGRETQYF. DNA of the CDR3: TGTGCTAGCAGTCCGGGGGGCCGTGAGACCCAGTACTTC. Supplemented by reference TRBV7-7 and TRBJ2-5, the full variable domain reads GAGVSQSPRYKVTKRGQDVTLRCDPISSHATLYWYQQALGQGPEFLTYFNYEAQPDKSGLPSDRFSAERPEGSISTLTIQRTEQRDSAMYRCASSPGGRETQYFGPGTRLLVL.

The CDR3 loop reads CASTAGLYGYTF. In DNA, the CDR3 is TGTGCCAGCACCGCGGGACTCTATGGCTACACCTTC. The V call is TRBV7-9, the J call TRBJ1-2; a weak D match, TRBD1 (5 bases). The CDR3 runs to 12 residues. Trimming stripped 7 bases from V and 4 bases from J, with 10 bases between. Germline CDR1 SEHNR, CDR2 FQNEAQ (reference sequence).

This clone was counted once. The genes are TRBV23-1 and TRBJ1-2; D might be TRBD1 (5 bases). TRBV23-1 is an ORF, with its function uncertain. The CDR3 extends over 14 amino acids. V lost 4 bases and J 5 bases, leaving 14 bases between the germline ends. The CDR3 DNA follows: TGCGCCAGCAGTCCCCCGGGACTCCCTTATGGCTACACCTTC. Translated: CASSPPGLPYGYTF.

V usage is TRBV6-6 and J usage is TRBJ2-7; 10 bases match TRBD2. The germline V gene has CDR1 MNHNY and CDR2 SVGAGI (reference sequence). The CDR3 extends over 14 amino acids. With 5 bases clipped from V and 1 base from J, the junction kept 2 bases outside the gene matches. CDR3 region: CASSRTSGSYEQYF. The CDR3 nucleotides are TGTGCCAGCAGTCGGACTAGCGGATCCTACGAGCAGTACTTC.

V gene TRBV6-5 combines with J gene TRBJ1-2; 7 bases map to TRBD1. V gave up 2 bases and J gave up 8 bases; unmatched junction bases: 5. The germline V gene encodes CDR1 MNHEY and CDR2 SVGAGI. CDR3 length: 13 residues. The CDR3 region is CASSYATGVGYTF. DNA of the CDR3: TGTGCCAGCAGTTACGCCACAGGGGTAGGCTACACCTTC.

V gene TRBV18 combines with J gene TRBJ2-7; unclear D gene. The V gene lost 2 bases and the J gene lost 0 bases, with 8 bases spanning the gap. CDR1 KGHSH and CDR2 LQKENI come from the germline V gene. The CDR3 covers 14 residues. The DNA for the CDR3 is TGTGCCAGCTCACCAAGTAGAAACTCCTACGAGCAGTACTTC. Translation gives CASSPSRNSYEQYF.

This chain connects TRBV4-3 to TRBJ2-5; D is ambiguous. This CDR3 spans 14 amino acids. CDR1 is LGHNA and CDR2 is YSLEER in the germline V gene. Between the trimmed V and J ends, which lost 1 base and 5 bases, there was a span of 11 bases. CDR3 DNA sequence: TGCGCCAGCAGCCAAGGCGAGCGATGGGAGACCCAGTACTTC. Amino acids: CASSQGERWETQYF.

The rearrangement joins TRBV11-2 to TRBJ2-5; the match to TRBD2 covers 8 bases. The junction had 6 bases not matched to a gene; V was cut back by 5 bases and J by 7 bases. This CDR3 contains 13 residues. Germline V CDR1 and CDR2: SGHAT, FQNNGV. This chain's CDR3 is CASSKGLEGTQYF. CDR3 nucleotide sequence: TGTGCCAGCAGCAAGGGACTAGAGGGGACCCAGTACTTC. Drawing the rest from reference TRBV11-2 and TRBJ2-5, the complete variable domain is EAGVAQSPRYKIIEKRQSVAFWCNPISGHATLYWYQQILGQGPKLLIQFQNNGVVDDSQLPKDRFSAERLKGVDSTLKIQPAKLEDSAVYLCASSKGLEGTQYFGPGTRLLVL.

The chain employs TRBV13 and TRBJ2-4; D ambiguous. The CDR3 runs 13 residues. From germline, CDR1 is PRHDT and CDR2 FYEKMQ (reference sequence). Trimming cost V 5 bases and J 4 bases, with 9 bases left between them. CDR3: CASSLLGKNIQYF. CDR3 coding DNA: TGTGCCAGCAGCCTCCTCGGGAAAAACATTCAGTACTTC.

This clone appeared a single time. The rearrangement links TRBV12-3 or TRBV12-4 to TRBJ1-2, with D hard to call. The CDR3 runs 11 residues. V was trimmed by 5 bases and J by 8 bases, leaving 9 bases between them. CDR3 protein: CASSPAGGYTF. CDR3 nucleotides: TGTGCCAGCAGTCCAGCGGGAGGCTACACCTTC.

V gene TRBV7-9 combines with J gene TRBJ2-2, with 8 bases fitting TRBD2. The CDR3 loop spans 14 amino acids. With 0 bases clipped from V and 10 bases from J, the junction kept 4 bases outside the gene matches. Germline V gene sequence: CDR1 SEHNR, CDR2 FQNEAQ (reference sequence). Here the CDR3 DNA reads TGTGCCAGCAGCTTAGCGCTCGGGAGGGCGGAGCTGTTTTTT. Residues: CASSLALGRAELFF.

This clone has only one observation. This chain connects TRBV27 to TRBJ2-2, with D possibly being TRBD2 (6 bases). The CDR3 consists of 15 residues. Germline V CDR1 and CDR2: MNHEY, SMNVEV (reference sequence). Trimming cost V 3 bases and J 4 bases, with 12 bases left between them. CDR3 DNA sequence: TGTGCCAGCAGTTTCGGGCAGGGAGGCACCGGGGAGCTGTTTTTT. Amino acids: CASSFGQGGTGELFF.

The chain is built from TRBV15 and TRBJ2-3, with 7 bases matching TRBD2. CDR3 length: 13 residues. The V gene's germline CDR1 is LNHNV and CDR2 YYDKDF (reference sequence). V gave up 6 bases and J gave up 3 bases; unmatched junction bases: 3. CDR3 nucleotide sequence: TGTGCCACCAGTGGGGGGGGGACAGATACGCAGTATTTT. Its protein product is CATSGGGTDTQYF.

Comments on this clone: This sample also contains other DNA sequences that code for the same CDR3. This chain links TRBV6-5 with TRBJ2-5; D not resolved. The CDR3 has 13 amino acids. Germline assignment: CDR1 MNHEY and CDR2 SVGAGI. V was trimmed by 4 bases and J by 5 bases, leaving 11 bases between them. CDR3 DNA sequence: TGTGCCAGCAGTTCCGCCCGTCGGGAGACCCAGTACTTC. Translation: CASSSARRETQYF.

The rearrangement uses TRBV5-1 and TRBJ2-7, with 14 nucleotides matching TRBD2. Per germline, CDR1 SGHRS and CDR2 YFSETQ. The CDR3 length is 18 residues. The trim removed 4 bases at V and 0 bases at J, leaving 9 bases unmatched. The CDR3 loop is CASSPGLAGDPSSYEQYV. The CDR3 DNA follows: TGCGCCAGCAGCCCGGGACTAGCGGGAGACCCGAGCTCCTACGAGCAGTACGTC.

The chain is built from TRBV10-2 and TRBJ2-4, with no clear D. Between the trimmed V and J ends, which lost 2 bases and 8 bases, there was a span of 13 bases. Germline loops: CDR1 WSHSY, CDR2 SAAADI. The CDR3 is 14 residues long. The CDR3 coding sequence is TGCGCCAGCAGTGAGGCTTTCCGGAGCCACATTCAGTACTTC. Translation gives CASSEAFRSHIQYF.

This chain uses TRBV6-2 or TRBV6-3 with TRBJ1-6; 11 bases map to TRBD1. CDR1 is MNHEY and CDR2 is SVGEGT in the germline V gene. The CDR3 totals 15 residues. Germline trimming cut 5 bases from V and 10 bases from J; bases unmatched to any gene: 7. CDR3 DNA sequence: TGTGCCAGCAGTCCCGGGACAGGGGGATTCTCACCCCTCCACTTT. Protein sequence: CASSPGTGGFSPLHF.

This chain links TRBV28 with TRBJ2-7; TRBD2 aligns across 7 bases. CDR1 MDHEN and CDR2 SYDVKM come from the germline V gene. This CDR3 is 14 amino acids long. V was clipped by 5 bases and J by 2 bases; unmatched bases: 6. The chain's CDR3 is CASSPGGRTYEQYV. The CDR3 region has the DNA TGTGCCAGCAGTCCGGGCGGGAGAACCTACGAGCAGTACGTC.

In nucleotides, the CDR3 is TGTGCCAGCAGCCAGACTGGACAGATGCGTCAGCCCCAGCATTTT. This sequence encodes CASSQTGQMRQPQHF. This chain uses TRBV3-1 (or the pseudogene TRBV3-2) with TRBJ1-5, with D maybe TRBD1 (6 bases). Germline assignment: CDR1 LGHDT and CDR2 YNNKEL (reference sequence). The CDR3 totals 15 residues. Trimming removed 3 bases from V and 6 bases from J, with 15 bases in between.